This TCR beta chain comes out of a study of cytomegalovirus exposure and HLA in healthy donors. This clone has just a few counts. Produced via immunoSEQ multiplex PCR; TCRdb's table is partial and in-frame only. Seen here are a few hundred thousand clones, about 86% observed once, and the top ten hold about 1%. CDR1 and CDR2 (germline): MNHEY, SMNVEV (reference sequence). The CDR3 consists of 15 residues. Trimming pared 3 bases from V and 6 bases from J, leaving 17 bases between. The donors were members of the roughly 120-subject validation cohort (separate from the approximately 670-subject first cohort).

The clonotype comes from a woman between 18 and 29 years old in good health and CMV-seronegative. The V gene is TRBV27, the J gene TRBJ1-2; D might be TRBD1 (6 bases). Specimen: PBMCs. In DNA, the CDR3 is TGTGCCAGCAGTTTCGGGGAAACAGGGTACAATGGCTACACCTTC. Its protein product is CASSFGETGYNGYTF.